This T cell receptor (beta chain) was recovered during a study of T-cell memory formation after mild COVID-19. The CDR3 sequence is 14 residues long. The V end lost 7 bases, the J end lost 1 base, and 14 bases lay between the germline ends. Looked up from germline, CDR1 is SGHRS and CDR2 is YFSETQ. Study-wide findings and caveats: Clones which contracted sat mainly in CM and EM if CD4+, and in EMRA if CD8+. Clones that contracted from day 15 to 85 had balanced CD4/CD8; later expanders were CD4+ biased.

This clonotype was picked up a small number of times. Its antigen remains unidentified. MiXCR was run by TCRdb on the 5' RACE reads, yielding one entry per CDR3 protein. The sample lists around 340,000 distinct CDR3 sequences, more than 15% occurring once. The chain joins TRBV5-1 to TRBJ2-5, with D possibly called TRBD1 or TRBD2 (5 bases each). The clonotype was recovered from a man between 18 and 35 years old who had mild COVID-19 (a few samples of this study predate the infection). Cell type and time point are not known. Sequencing used PBMCs or a T cell subset sorted from them (not recorded which). Written as DNA, the CDR3 is TGCGCCAGCGCGGCGAGGGGACCCCAAGAGACCCAGTACTTC. Protein: CASAARGPQETQYF. The full variable domain, with the rest looked up from reference TRBV5-1 and TRBJ2-5, is KAGVTQTPRYLIKTRGQQVTLSCSPISGHRSVSWYQQTPGQGLQFLFEYFSETQRNKGNFPGRFSGRQFSNSRSEMNVSTLELGDSALYLCASAARGPQETQYFGPGTRLLVL.